The clone carrying this T cell receptor (beta chain) was picked up many times. Its cognate antigen is unknown. This CDR3 has 15 amino acids. Trimming shortened V by 0 bases and J by 6 bases, and 12 bases separated the two germline ends. Germline CDR1 and CDR2: LGHNA and YSLEER. Preparation of the TCRbeta library involved a method that used unique molecular identifiers. TCRdb re-called the PCR reads with MiXCR, one entry per CDR3 protein. The sample comprises roughly 500,000 distinct CDR3 sequences, 8% to 11% of which are singletons, and around 2.2% rests with the top ten. This sample is part of a study of T-cell reconstitution after alpha-beta-depleted transplantation in children. Study-wide findings and caveats: The main origin of T-cell counts and diversity one year after transplant was newly produced T cells. Several hundred expanded graft clones reportedly were the source of alpha-beta T cells about two months after transplant.

The sequences come from PBMCs, collected before TCRalphabeta/CD19-depleted stem cell transplant. This sequence joins TRBV4-3 and TRBJ2-1; the D gene is possibly TRBD2 (5 bases). This TCR was recovered from a child younger than 10 with inherited bone marrow failure, due to receive a stem cell transplant. The CDR3 bases are TGCGCCAGCAGCCAAGATACCCTAGCTGGCAATGAGCAGTTCTTC. Protein sequence: CASSQDTLAGNEQFF.